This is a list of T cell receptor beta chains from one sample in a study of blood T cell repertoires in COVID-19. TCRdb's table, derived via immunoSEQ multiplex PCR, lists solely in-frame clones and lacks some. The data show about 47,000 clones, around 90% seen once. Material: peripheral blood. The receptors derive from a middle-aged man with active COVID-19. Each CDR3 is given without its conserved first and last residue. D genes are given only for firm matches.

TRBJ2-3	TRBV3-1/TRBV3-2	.	ASSQGNRVGDTQY
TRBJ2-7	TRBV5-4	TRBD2	ASSSRGGNYEQY
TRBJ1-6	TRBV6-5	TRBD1	ASRGIDRGIPPLH
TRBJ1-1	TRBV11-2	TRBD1	ASNHRGWGTEAF
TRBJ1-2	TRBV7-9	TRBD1	ASSLARGQGAHGYT
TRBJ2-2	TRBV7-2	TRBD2	ASSFLAANTGELF
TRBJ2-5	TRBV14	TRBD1	ASSQDGGDRGRLAETQY
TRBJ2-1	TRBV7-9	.	ASSRTDGGNEQF
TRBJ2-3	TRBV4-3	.	ASSQERVRDTQY
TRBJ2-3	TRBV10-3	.	AIKAMGRTDTQY
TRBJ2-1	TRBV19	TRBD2	ASSRTSGTTYNEQF
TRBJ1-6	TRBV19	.	ASLQGLNSPLH
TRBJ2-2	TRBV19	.	ASSIRVSGPTGNTGELF